This T cell receptor beta chain was captured by sequencing in a study of vaccination effects on CD4 cells after COVID-19. Study-level information: Median timing of post-vaccine samples was 72 days after the second dose.

Sequencing used immunoSEQ multiplex PCR; TCRdb keeps in-frame clones, though not all of them. The sample contains more than 9,000 clones, roughly 70% of which appear only once. Germline trimming cut 0 bases from V and 6 bases from J; bases unmatched to any gene: 8. CDR3 length: 15 amino acids. Looked up from germline, CDR1 is SGHDT and CDR2 is YYEEEE. Pools of viral peptides were used by the ViraFEST assay to expand antigen-specific CD4+ T cells ahead of sequencing. On roughly day 9 of culture, CD4+ T cells were separated out. As their vaccination, participants received two doses of either BNT162b2 or mRNA-1273. According to the study, vaccine recipients showed no prior SARS-CoV-2 infection and negative nucleocapsid antibodies. In the cultures, half the medium was exchanged for IL-2 medium on days 3 and 7. Only a few counts were recorded for this clone. Its target is not known. General observations from the study: There were few convalescent patients in the study and no early post-infection timepoints.

The chain couples TRBV5-6 to TRBJ1-1, with 7 bases identical to TRBD1. The receptor was derived from a human donor who received a COVID-19 vaccine. The input for sequencing was CD4+ T cells from PBMCs cultured with SARS-CoV-2 spike peptides, taken after COVID-19 vaccination. The CDR3: CASSLVEGALSEAFF. In nucleotides, the CDR3 is TGTGCCAGCAGCTTGGTGGAGGGGGCCCTTTCTGAAGCTTTCTTT. Filled out from reference TRBV5-6 and TRBJ1-1, the complete variable domain reads DAGVTQSPTHLIKTRGQQVTLRCSPKSGHDTVSWYQQALGQGPQFIFQYYEEEERQRGNFPDRFSGHQFPNYSSELNVNALLLGDSALYLCASSLVEGALSEAFFGQGTRLTVV.